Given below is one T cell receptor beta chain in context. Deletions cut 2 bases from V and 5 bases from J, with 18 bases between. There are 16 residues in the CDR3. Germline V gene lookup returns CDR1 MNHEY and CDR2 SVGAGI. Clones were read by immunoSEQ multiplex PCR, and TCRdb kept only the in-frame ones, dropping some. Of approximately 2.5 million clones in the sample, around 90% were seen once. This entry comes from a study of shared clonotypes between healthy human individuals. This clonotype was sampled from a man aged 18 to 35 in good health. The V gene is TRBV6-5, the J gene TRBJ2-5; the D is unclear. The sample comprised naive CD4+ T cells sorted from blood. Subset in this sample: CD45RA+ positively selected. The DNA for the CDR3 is TGTGCCAGCAGTTACCCTTCCAATAGACCGTCCGAGACCCAGTACTTC. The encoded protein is CASSYPSNRPSETQYF.